This entry lists 8 T cell receptor beta chains sequenced from one sample in a study of blood T cell repertoires in COVID-19. Clones were sequenced by immunoSEQ multiplex PCR, and TCRdb holds only the in-frame ones, with some missing. The sample carries some 21,000 clones, approximately 86% recorded once. The sequenced sample consisted of peripheral blood. All receptors come from a human donor with acute or convalescent COVID-19. The donor label of this sample is uncertain.

The chain uses TRBV7-9 and TRBJ2-1; 15 bases match TRBD2. Germline V gives CDR1 SEHNR, CDR2 FQNEAQ (reference sequence). V was pared by 5 bases and J by 12 bases, with 8 bases of the junction left unmatched. This CDR3 contains 15 residues. In DNA form, the CDR3 reads TGTGCCAGCAGCCGAGGACTAGCGGGGGGGCAATGGCAGTTCTTC. It codes for CASSRGLAGGQWQFF.

This clone came up once. The chain recombines TRBV6-5 with TRBJ2-1; D possibly corresponds to TRBD1 (6 bases). The germline V gene encodes CDR1 MNHEY and CDR2 SVGAGI. Trimming took off 7 bases at V and 2 bases at J, with 12 bases between the two ends. The CDR3 has 14 amino acids. The CDR3 nucleotides read TGTGCCAGCACCAAAGGGGGACCCTACAATGAGCAGTTCTTC. Its translation is CASTKGGPYNEQFF.

In its sample, this clone was seen a few times. V is TRBV4-2 and J is TRBJ2-7, with 9 bases aligning to TRBD1. The CDR3 contains 16 residues. The junction had 8 bases not matched to a gene; V was cut back by 0 bases and J by 5 bases. From germline, CDR1 is LGHNA and CDR2 YNFKEQ. The CDR3 DNA follows: TGTGCCAGCAGCCAAGATACCGGGACAGGGTACCACGAGCAGTACTTC. This encodes CASSQDTGTGYHEQYF.

CDR3 DNA: TGTGCCAGTAGGGAGGCGGGGGGGGCCGGCCTTGGCACCGGGGAGCTGTTTTTT. It yields the protein CASREAGGAGLGTGELFF. The chain carries TRBV19 and TRBJ2-2, with 9 bases lining up with TRBD2. This CDR3 contains 18 residues. CDR1 and CDR2 from the germline V gene are LNHDA and SQIVND (reference sequence). V lost 6 bases to trimming and J lost 4 bases; unmatched junction nucleotides: 15.

This clone came up a few times. The V gene is TRBV18, the J gene TRBJ1-3; TRBD1 matches 11 bases. Germline values: CDR1 KGHSH, CDR2 LQKENI. This CDR3 spans 19 amino acids. The V and J ends lost 6 bases and 0 bases, in that order; junction bases with no gene match: 13. CDR3 in DNA: TGTGCCAGCTCGTCCAGCGGGACAGGGGGAATCAGCTCTGGAAACACCATATATTTT. Translating it yields CASSSSGTGGISSGNTIYF.

The chain employs TRBV6-5 and TRBJ1-6; D not resolved. The CDR3 contains 13 residues. The germline CDR1 and CDR2 sequences are MNHEY and SVGAGI. V was trimmed by 2 bases and J by 7 bases, leaving 6 bases between them. CDR3 sequence (DNA): TGTGCCAGCAGTTACGGTCGGAATTCACCCCTCCACTTT. Translating gives CASSYGRNSPLHF.

The chain has TRBV6-1 and TRBJ2-7, with D perhaps TRBD2 (7 bases). Germline CDR1 reads MNHNS; CDR2 reads SASEGT. The V end was cut by 3 bases, the J end by 1 base, with 16 bases between. This CDR3 has 16 amino acids. The DNA of the CDR3 is TGTGCCAGCAGTGACCCCGCGGGGGCGCGTTCCTACGAGCAGTACTTC. Translating it yields CASSDPAGARSYEQYF.

V gene TRBV7-9 combines with J gene TRBJ2-1; TRBD1 matches 7 bases. This CDR3 region has 16 residues. The germline CDR1 and CDR2 sequences are SEHNR and FQNEAQ (reference sequence). V was clipped by 1 base and J by 6 bases; unmatched bases: 9. The CDR3 protein is CASSLVGRQGVNEQFF. CDR3 in DNA: TGTGCCAGCAGCTTAGTAGGACGGCAGGGGGTCAATGAGCAGTTCTTC.